This T cell receptor beta chain stems from a study of radiation and T cells in renal cell carcinoma (dated by TCRdb to the early 2020s). About the full investigation: A total of around 53 samples underwent TCR beta sequencing, made up of roughly 26 tumors and some 27 peripheral blood samples. The last blood draw occurred 4 weeks after radiation, at the same time as nephrectomy. A total of 4,016,671 unique CDR3 nucleotide sequences, encoding 2,500,000 or so unique CDR3 amino acid sequences, were found across all 53 samples. On the study overall, not on this receptor specifically: Because the trial had a single-armed design, the trial could not examine how radiation dose or scheduling affected the TCR repertoire. Tracking of blood repertoire dynamics stopped at approximately four weeks after treatment, with no follow-up past that point. In blood, the top tumor clonotypes increased from baseline to 2 weeks after radiation and then shrank by 4 weeks, which suggests a temporary expansion of tumor-resident clones. Because pretreatment tumor biopsies were not available, the baseline intratumoral presence of clonotypes could not be determined.

Compared with the rest of its sample, this clone is medium-sized (0.01 to 0.1%). Its binding antigen is unknown. No per-base quality is available; no much larger clone lies one base away. This same CDR3 is encoded by further DNA sequences in the sample. What the time point label conveys for this sample: blood 4 weeks post-SBRT, at nephrectomy. The treatment or condition label here, explained by the study, means: 15 Gy SBRT to primary tumor, nephrectomy 4 weeks later. The samples were obtained from a clinical trial, where primary renal cell carcinomas were treated with 15 Gy stereotactic body radiation therapy and then removed by nephrectomy 4 weeks afterward. Serial peripheral blood from radiation-treated patients was sampled at baseline, 2 weeks and 4 weeks after SBRT to track tumor-enriched clonotypes. All patients had renal cell carcinoma with clear cell pathology. The QIAamp DNA Blood Mini Kit (Qiagen) was used to prepare genomic DNA for TCR sequencing. The analyses included only samples that passed all quality control checks.

TCR beta libraries were generated from genomic DNA with the immunoSEQ kit, following the manufacturer's recommendations. Library preparation used a first multiplex PCR with proprietary primers, then a second PCR adding unique barcodes, with bead cleanups after each round. Each sample batch included a kit-provided positive control reaction and a negative control reaction. The final libraries underwent checking on an Agilent 4200 TapeStation D1000 ScreenTape, volumetric pooling, and quantification by qPCR. Sequencing ran on an Illumina NextSeq500 with a MidOutput 150-cycle cartridge, using 156 Read1 and 15 Index1 cycles with kit custom primers. The pooled library was loaded at roughly 0.98 pM with a roughly 20% PhiX control spike-in. Per the authors' processing: The vendor-processed data were analyzed in R, and a clonotype was defined as all T cells that share the same CDR3 nucleotide sequence. For clone abundance analyses, frequencies were normalized to the 10,000 most abundant clones per sample. Public T cell clones, which averaged fewer than five per sample, were excluded before analysis. Tumor-enriched clonotypes and baseline blood-enriched clonotypes were defined as those with an abundance difference of at least 32-fold between compartments. A beta-binomial differential abundance model was used to identify clonotypes that expanded or contracted between blood time points. The Baroni-Urbani and Buser coefficient was used to measure tumor-blood repertoire similarity, and groups were compared with two-tailed Wilcoxon tests in R. Not all clones reach the TCRdb copy of this immuneACCESS table, which keeps in-frame sequences only. Checked studies attribute under half of the gap to unresolved V genes and leave the rest unexplained. V and J calls plus clone size are reproduced from that table; the DNA served to infer D and trimming. The sample profile shows about 62,000 clones; over 65% of them were found once. Approximately 7% of the sample is in the top ten clones.

Relative to germline, V is 5 bases shorter and J is 3 bases shorter, with 11 bases between their ends. The CDR1 and CDR2 encoded by the germline V gene are SGHDT and YYEEEE. There are 13 amino acids in the CDR3, from cysteine to phenylalanine inclusive. The read is trimmed to its CDR3 DNA, 39 bases read in frame from base 1. This specimen was blood, taken from a patient whose treatment included radiotherapy and nephrectomy. The source is a man aged 60-69 years with renal cell carcinoma. Recombination connected TRBV5-6 to TRBJ1-2; the D gene cannot be resolved reliably. Here is the DNA: TGTGCCAGCAGTCCTGACATATACTATGGCTACACCTTC. This yields the protein CASSPDIYYGYTF.